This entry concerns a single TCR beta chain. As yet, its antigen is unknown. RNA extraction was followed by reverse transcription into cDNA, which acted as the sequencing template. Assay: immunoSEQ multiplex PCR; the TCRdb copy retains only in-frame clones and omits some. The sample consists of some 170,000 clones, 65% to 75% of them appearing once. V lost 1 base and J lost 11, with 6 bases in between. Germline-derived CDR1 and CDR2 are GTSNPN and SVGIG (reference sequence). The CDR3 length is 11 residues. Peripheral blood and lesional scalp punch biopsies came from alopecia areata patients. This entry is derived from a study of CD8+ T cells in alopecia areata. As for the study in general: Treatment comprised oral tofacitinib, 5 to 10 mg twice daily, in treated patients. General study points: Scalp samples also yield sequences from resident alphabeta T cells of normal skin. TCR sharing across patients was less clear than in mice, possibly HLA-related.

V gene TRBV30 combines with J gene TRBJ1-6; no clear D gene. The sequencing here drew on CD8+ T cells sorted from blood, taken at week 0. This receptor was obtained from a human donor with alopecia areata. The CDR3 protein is CAWSENPPLHF. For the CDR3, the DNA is TGTGCCTGGAGTGAAAATCCACCCCTCCACTTT. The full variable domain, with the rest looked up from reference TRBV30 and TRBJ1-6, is SQTIHQWPATLVQPVGSPLSLECTVEGTSNPNLYWYRQAAGRGLQLLFYSVGIGQISSEVPQNLSASRPQDRQFILSSKKLLLSDSGFYLCAWSENPPLHFGNGTRLTVT.